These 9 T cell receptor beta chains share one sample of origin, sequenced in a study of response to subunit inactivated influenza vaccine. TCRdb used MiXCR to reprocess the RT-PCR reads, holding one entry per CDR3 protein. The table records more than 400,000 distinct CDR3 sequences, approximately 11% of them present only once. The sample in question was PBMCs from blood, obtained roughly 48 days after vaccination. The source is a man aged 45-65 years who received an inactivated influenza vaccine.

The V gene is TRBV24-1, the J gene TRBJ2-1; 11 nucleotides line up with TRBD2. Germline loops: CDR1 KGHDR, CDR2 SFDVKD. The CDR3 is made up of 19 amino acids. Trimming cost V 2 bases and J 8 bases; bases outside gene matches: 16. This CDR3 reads CATSDSRLAGTGKLYEQFF. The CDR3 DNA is TGTGCCACCAGTGATTCGAGACTAGCGGGAACGGGGAAATTATATGAGCAGTTCTTC.

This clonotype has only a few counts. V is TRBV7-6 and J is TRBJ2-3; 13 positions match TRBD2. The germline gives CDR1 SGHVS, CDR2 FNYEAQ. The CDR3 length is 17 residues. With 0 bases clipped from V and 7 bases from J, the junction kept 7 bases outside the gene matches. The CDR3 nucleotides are TGTGCCAGCAGCTTAGCCAAACTAGCGGGAGGGCCCAATACGCAGTATTTT. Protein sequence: CASSLAKLAGGPNTQYF.

The CDR3 sequence: CSATHPPFGGNEQFF. Written as DNA, the CDR3 is TGCAGTGCTACCCACCCTCCATTTGGCGGCAATGAGCAGTTCTTC. The chain uses TRBV20-1 and TRBJ2-1, with unresolved D. The CDR3 totals 15 residues. Germline lookup yields CDR1 DFQATT and CDR2 SNEGSKA (reference sequence). V lost 4 bases and J 6 bases, leaving 19 bases between the germline ends.

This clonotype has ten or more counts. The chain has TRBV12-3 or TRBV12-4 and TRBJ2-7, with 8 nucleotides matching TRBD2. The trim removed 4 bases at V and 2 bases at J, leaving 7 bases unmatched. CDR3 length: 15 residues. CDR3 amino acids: CASSSGGNNPYEQYF. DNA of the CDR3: TGTGCCAGCAGTTCGGGAGGGAACAACCCCTACGAGCAGTACTTC.

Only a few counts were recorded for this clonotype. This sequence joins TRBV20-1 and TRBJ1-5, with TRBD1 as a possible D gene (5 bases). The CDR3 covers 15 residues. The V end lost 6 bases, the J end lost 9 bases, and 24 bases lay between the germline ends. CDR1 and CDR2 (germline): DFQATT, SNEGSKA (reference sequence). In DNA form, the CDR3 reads TGCAGTGCACCAGGGAGGGTACACTCCCAGGGGCCCCAGCATTTT. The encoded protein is CSAPGRVHSQGPQHF.

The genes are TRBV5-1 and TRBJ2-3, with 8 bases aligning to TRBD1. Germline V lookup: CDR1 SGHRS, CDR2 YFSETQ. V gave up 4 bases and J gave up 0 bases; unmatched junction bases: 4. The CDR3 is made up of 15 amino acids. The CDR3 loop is CASSVDRGSTDTQYF. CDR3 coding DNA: TGCGCCAGCAGCGTCGACAGGGGTAGCACAGATACGCAGTATTTT.

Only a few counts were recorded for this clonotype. The CDR3 nucleotides are TGTGCCAGTACGCAGGGGCCTGTTAACTATGGCTACACCTTC. Its translation: CASTQGPVNYGYTF. The V gene is TRBV6-1, the J gene TRBJ1-2; D perhaps matches TRBD1 (6 bases). The CDR3 is 14 residues long. V was pared by 9 bases and J by 1 base, with 15 bases between. Germline CDR1 reads MNHNS; CDR2 reads SASEGT.

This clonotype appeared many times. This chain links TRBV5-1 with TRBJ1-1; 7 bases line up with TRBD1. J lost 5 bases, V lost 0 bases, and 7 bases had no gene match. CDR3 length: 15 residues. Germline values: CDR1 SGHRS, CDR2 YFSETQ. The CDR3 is CASSLVRQGGTEAFF. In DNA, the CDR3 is TGCGCCAGCAGCTTGGTCCGGCAGGGGGGAACTGAAGCTTTCTTT.

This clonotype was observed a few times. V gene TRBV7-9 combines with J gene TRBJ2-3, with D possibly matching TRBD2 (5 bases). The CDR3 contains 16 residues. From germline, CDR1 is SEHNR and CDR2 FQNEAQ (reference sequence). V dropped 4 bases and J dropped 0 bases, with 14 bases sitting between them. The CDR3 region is CASSSLMRASTDTQYF. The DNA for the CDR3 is TGTGCCAGCAGCTCCCTGATGCGGGCGAGCACAGATACGCAGTATTTT.